The following is a TCR beta chain sequence with its context. Its antigen is currently unknown. The entry originates in a study of cytomegalovirus exposure and HLA in healthy donors. Findings of the study overall: V- and J-gene trimming of TCR beta was linked (in a later analysis) to a missense DCLRE1C variant. The authors enumerated over 150 TCR beta chains as linked to cytomegalovirus.

PCR was performed using 60 Vbeta and 13 Jbeta primers. Some clones are missing from TCRdb's copy, which holds only in-frame ones; the method was immunoSEQ multiplex PCR. The sample yields 150,000 or so clones, about 80% seen once. This sequence was found in a man younger than 45 in good health and CMV-seropositive. Sequencing input: PBMCs.

The CDR3: CASSPDRGRYNEQFF. CDR3 in DNA: TGTGCCAGCAGTCCGGACAGGGGGCGATACAATGAGCAGTTCTTC. The chain links TRBV28 to TRBJ2-1, with 11 bases matching TRBD1. This CDR3 has 15 residues. Germline lookup yields CDR1 MDHEN and CDR2 SYDVKM. J was trimmed by 4 bases and V by 5 bases; bases with no gene match: 4.